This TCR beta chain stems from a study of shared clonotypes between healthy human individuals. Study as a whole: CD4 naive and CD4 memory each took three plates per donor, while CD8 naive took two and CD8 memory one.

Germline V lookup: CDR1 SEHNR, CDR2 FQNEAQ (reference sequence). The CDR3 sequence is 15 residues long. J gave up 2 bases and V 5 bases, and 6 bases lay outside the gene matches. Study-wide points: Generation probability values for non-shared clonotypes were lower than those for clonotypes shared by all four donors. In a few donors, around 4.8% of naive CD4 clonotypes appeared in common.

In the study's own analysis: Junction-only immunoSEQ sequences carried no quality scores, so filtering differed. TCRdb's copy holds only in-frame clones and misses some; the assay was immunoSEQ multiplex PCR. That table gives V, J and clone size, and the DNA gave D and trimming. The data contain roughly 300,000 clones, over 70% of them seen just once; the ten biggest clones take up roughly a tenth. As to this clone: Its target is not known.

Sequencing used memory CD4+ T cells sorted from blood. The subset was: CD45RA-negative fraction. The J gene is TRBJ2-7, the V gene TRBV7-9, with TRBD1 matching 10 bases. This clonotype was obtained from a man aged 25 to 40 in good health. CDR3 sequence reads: CASSKTTGGAYEQYF. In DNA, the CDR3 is TGTGCCAGCAGCAAAACGACAGGGGGCGCCTACGAGCAGTACTTC. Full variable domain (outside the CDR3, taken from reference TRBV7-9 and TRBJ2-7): DTGVSQNPRHKITKRGQNVTFRCDPISEHNRLYWYRQTLGQGPEFLTYFQNEAQLEKSRLLSDRFSAERPKGSFSTLEIQRTEQGDSAMYLCASSKTTGGAYEQYFGPGTRLTVT.